The 13 T cell receptor beta chains reported below all come from one sample, sequenced in a study of T cells in Graves' hyperthyroidism and ophthalmopathy (dated by TCRdb to between 2019 and 2020). Library generation was performed with multiplex PCR. The sequencer was an Illumina HiSeq 2000. TCR beta CDR3 regions were amplified from RNA transcripts. A first-round RT-PCR of the TCR CDR3 used the HTBI primer set with the Qiagen OneStep RT-PCR kit. TCRdb redid the processing of the public reads, applying fastp at Q25 and MiXCR, and retained in-frame beta chains. Identical CDR3 proteins give one entry, which carries the most common genes and DNA. In all, the sample holds a few hundred thousand distinct CDR3 sequences, and 15% to 17% of those were seen once. Jointly, the top ten make up roughly a quarter of the sample. Source material: blood. These receptors originate from a woman younger than 35 with Graves' hyperthyroidism that later progressed to Graves' ophthalmopathy.

Concerning this clonotype: A much larger clone lies a single base off, so this may be a read error. This chain links TRBV20-1 with TRBJ2-2; TRBD2 matches at 8 bases. This CDR3 contains 15 residues. CDR1 is DFQATT and CDR2 is SNEGSKA in the germline V gene (reference sequence). The CDR3 region is CSAQSLAENTGERFF. In DNA form, the CDR3 reads TGCAGTGCTCAGTCACTAGCGGAGAACACCGGGGAGCGGTTTTTT.

This clonotype was detected many times. The rearrangement uses TRBV2 and TRBJ1-4; D remains unclear. This CDR3 is 15 amino acids long. From germline, CDR1 is SNHLY and CDR2 FYNNEI. The V gene lost 2 bases and the J gene lost 0 bases, with 7 bases spanning the gap. This CDR3 reads CASSERAATNEKLFF. The CDR3 bases are TGTGCCAGCAGTGAACGGGCTGCAACTAATGAAAAACTGTTTTTT.

Ten or more counts support this clonotype. This rearrangement joins TRBV7-9 to TRBJ1-4; no firm D call. CDR1 is SEHNR and CDR2 is FQNEAQ in the germline V gene (reference sequence). V shed 0 bases and J shed 1 base, with 3 bases lying between them. CDR3 length: 14 amino acids. CDR3 nucleotides: TGTGCCAGCAGCTTAGCGGGAACTAATGAAAAACTGTTTTTT. It specifies CASSLAGTNEKLFF.

This clonotype was picked up a small number of times. The V and J genes are TRBV6-1 and TRBJ2-1, with D possibly being TRBD2 (6 bases). The CDR3 loop spans 15 amino acids. The V and J ends lost 3 bases and 8 bases respectively, with 17 bases between them. Per the germline V gene, CDR1 is MNHNS and CDR2 is SASEGT. CDR3 in amino acids: CASSDVGSWIHEQFF. The DNA for the CDR3 is TGTGCCAGCAGTGATGTCGGGAGCTGGATCCATGAGCAGTTCTTC.

The chain employs TRBV3-1 and TRBJ2-1; no definite D call. Germline CDR1 is LGHDT and CDR2 is YNNKEL (reference sequence). The germline V and J ends were trimmed by 3 bases and 3 bases, with 9 bases remaining between them. This CDR3 is 14 amino acids long. In DNA form, the CDR3 reads TGTGCCAGCAGCCAGGTTTTCAGCTACAATGAGCAGTTCTTC. Protein: CASSQVFSYNEQFF.

In this sample, this clonotype turned up many times. The rearrangement uses TRBV7-9 and TRBJ1-2, with D uncertain. The CDR3 contains 15 residues. Trimming left V 4 bases short and J 0 bases short, with 12 bases between. Germline values: CDR1 SEHNR, CDR2 FQNEAQ (reference sequence). This CDR3 reads CASSSTITPNYGYTF. The DNA for the CDR3 is TGTGCCAGCAGCTCCACAATAACACCTAACTATGGCTACACCTTC.

This clonotype was seen repeatedly, ten times or more. This chain connects TRBV20-1 to TRBJ2-7, with D perhaps assigned TRBD1 or TRBD2 (5 bases each). Germline V gene sequence: CDR1 DFQATT, CDR2 SNEGSKA (reference sequence). The CDR3 contains 18 residues. V was trimmed by 4 bases and J by 0 bases, leaving 25 bases between them. DNA for the CDR3: TGCAGTGCTAAATTCACTAGGGGAGTGGGCTTGAGCTCCTACGAGCAGTACTTC. This sequence encodes CSAKFTRGVGLSSYEQYF.

This clonotype was counted ten times or more. This rearrangement joins TRBV12-3 or TRBV12-4 to TRBJ2-2, with 11 bases matching TRBD2. This CDR3 is 16 amino acids long. J lost 2 bases, V lost 5 bases, and 4 bases had no gene match. CDR3 in DNA: TGTGCCAGCAGTCAGGGACTAGCGGACAACACCGGGGAGCTGTTTTTT. Its protein is CASSQGLADNTGELFF.

This clonotype has a count of ten or more. This rearrangement joins TRBV29-1 to TRBJ2-7; a weak D match, TRBD1 (6 bases). The CDR3 is made up of 14 amino acids. Germline CDR1 reads SQVTM; CDR2 reads ANQGSEA. The V end lost 6 bases, the J end lost 0 bases, and 15 bases lay between the germline ends. CDR3 sequence (DNA): TGCAGCGTCGTACAGGGACCCGTCTCCTACGAGCAGTACTTC. It specifies CSVVQGPVSYEQYF.

In its sample, this clonotype was seen many times. The chain combines TRBV9 with TRBJ2-5; D remains ambiguous. The V and J ends lost 0 bases and 3 bases respectively, with 12 bases between them. The CDR3 runs 15 residues. Germline values: CDR1 SGDLS, CDR2 YYNGEE. CDR3 region: CASSVDPQAKETQYF. CDR3 bases: TGTGCCAGCAGCGTAGACCCCCAGGCAAAAGAGACCCAGTACTTC.

This sequence joins TRBV20-1 and TRBJ2-2, with 9 positions matching TRBD2. Unmatched junction bases numbered 7, after V lost 0 bases and J lost 5 bases. The CDR3 consists of 16 residues. Per the germline V gene, CDR1 is DFQATT and CDR2 is SNEGSKA (reference sequence). This CDR3 is CSAREPSGKGTGELFF. The CDR3 bases are TGCAGTGCTAGAGAACCTAGCGGGAAAGGTACCGGGGAGCTGTTTTTT.

This clonotype has only a few counts. This rearrangement joins TRBV27 to TRBJ1-3; no reliable D call. Deletions cut 0 bases from V and 0 bases from J, with 9 bases between. This CDR3 has 16 residues. Germline V lookup: CDR1 MNHEY, CDR2 SMNVEV (reference sequence). The CDR3 spells CASSLSGRISGNTIYF. The CDR3 region has the DNA TGTGCCAGCAGTTTATCGGGTAGGATCTCTGGAAACACCATATATTTT.

This clonotype was counted ten times or more. The chain carries TRBV27 and TRBJ2-1; 10 bases line up with TRBD2. Germline CDR1 and CDR2: MNHEY and SMNVEV (reference sequence). This CDR3 is 15 amino acids long. The V gene end was trimmed by 4 bases and the J gene end by 5 bases; junction bases not matched to a gene: 5. The CDR3 protein is CASSSSGRANNEQFF. CDR3 nucleotide sequence: TGTGCCAGCAGTTCAAGCGGGAGGGCCAACAATGAGCAGTTCTTC.